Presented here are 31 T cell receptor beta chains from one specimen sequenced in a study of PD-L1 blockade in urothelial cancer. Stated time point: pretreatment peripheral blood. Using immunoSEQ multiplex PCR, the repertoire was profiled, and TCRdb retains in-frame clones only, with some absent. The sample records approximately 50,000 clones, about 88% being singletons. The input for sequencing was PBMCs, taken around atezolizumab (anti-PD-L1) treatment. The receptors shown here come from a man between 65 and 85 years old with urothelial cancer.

CDR3 in DNA: TGTGCCAGCAGCATCGGACAGAACACTGAAGCTTTCTTT. Protein: CASSIGQNTEAFF. The chain uses TRBV7-2 and TRBJ1-1; tentative D call: TRBD1 (5 bases). Germline V gene sequence: CDR1 SGHTA, CDR2 FQGNSA. Trimming pared 5 bases from V and 1 base from J, leaving 8 bases between. The length of the CDR3 is 13 residues.

CDR3 residues: CASIPGSFGNQPQHF. CDR3 nucleotides: TGTGCCAGCATCCCCGGGTCCTTCGGGAATCAGCCCCAGCATTTT. The gene calls are TRBV6-1 and TRBJ1-5; no reliable D call. Germline V gene lookup returns CDR1 MNHNS and CDR2 SASEGT. There are 15 residues in the CDR3. With 7 bases removed from V and 4 bases from J, the gap between germline ends came to 17 bases.

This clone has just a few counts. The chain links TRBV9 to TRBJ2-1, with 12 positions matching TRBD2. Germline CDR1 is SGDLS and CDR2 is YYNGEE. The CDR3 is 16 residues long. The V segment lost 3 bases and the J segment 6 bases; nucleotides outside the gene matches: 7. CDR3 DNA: TGTGCCAGCAGCGACCGGACTAGCGGGAAGTTCAATGAGCAGTTCTTC. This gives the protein CASSDRTSGKFNEQFF.

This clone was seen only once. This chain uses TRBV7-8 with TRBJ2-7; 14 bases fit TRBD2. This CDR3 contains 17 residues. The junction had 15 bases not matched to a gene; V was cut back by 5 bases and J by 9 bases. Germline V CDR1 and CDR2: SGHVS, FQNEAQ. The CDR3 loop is CASSPPGTSGSPWRQYF. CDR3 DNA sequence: TGTGCCAGCAGCCCTCCCGGGACTAGCGGGAGCCCATGGAGGCAGTACTTC.

CDR3 loop: CASSQDIVWTDTQYF. Written as DNA, the CDR3 is TGCGCCAGCAGCCAAGATATAGTATGGACAGATACGCAGTATTTT. The V gene is TRBV4-3, the J gene TRBJ2-3; D remains ambiguous. Germline CDR1 and CDR2: LGHNA and YSLEER. The CDR3 sequence is 15 residues long. V was cut by 0 bases and J by 3 bases, with 10 bases left in between.

In DNA form, the CDR3 reads TGTGCCAGCAGGTCGACAGGGGTTTTGACAGAGACCCAGTACTTC. Translated: CASRSTGVLTETQYF. V and J are TRBV6-6 and TRBJ2-5, with 8 bases fitting TRBD1. Per the germline V gene, CDR1 is MNHNY and CDR2 is SVGAGI (reference sequence). The CDR3 is 15 amino acids. Losses at the gene ends were 6 bases for V and 4 bases for J; bases not matched to a gene: 10.

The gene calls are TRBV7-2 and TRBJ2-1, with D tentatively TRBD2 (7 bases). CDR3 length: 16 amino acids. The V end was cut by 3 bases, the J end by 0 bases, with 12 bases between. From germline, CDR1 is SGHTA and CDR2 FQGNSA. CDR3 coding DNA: TGTGCCAGCAGCTTCGGGGGGCCTAGCTCCTACAATGAGCAGTTCTTC. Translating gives CASSFGGPSSYNEQFF.

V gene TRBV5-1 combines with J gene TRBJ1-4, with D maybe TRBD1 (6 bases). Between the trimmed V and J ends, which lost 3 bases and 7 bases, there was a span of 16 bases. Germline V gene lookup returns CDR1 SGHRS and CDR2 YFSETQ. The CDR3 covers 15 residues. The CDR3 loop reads CASSSTGTTREKLFF. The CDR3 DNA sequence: TGCGCCAGCAGCTCTACCGGGACAACTCGTGAAAAACTGTTTTTT.

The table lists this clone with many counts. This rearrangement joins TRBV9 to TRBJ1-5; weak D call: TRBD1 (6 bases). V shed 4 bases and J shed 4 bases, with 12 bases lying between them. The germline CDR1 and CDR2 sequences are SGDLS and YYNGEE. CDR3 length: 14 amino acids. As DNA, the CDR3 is TGTGCCAGCAGCCCAGACAGGCGTAATCAGCCCCAGCATTTT. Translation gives CASSPDRRNQPQHF.

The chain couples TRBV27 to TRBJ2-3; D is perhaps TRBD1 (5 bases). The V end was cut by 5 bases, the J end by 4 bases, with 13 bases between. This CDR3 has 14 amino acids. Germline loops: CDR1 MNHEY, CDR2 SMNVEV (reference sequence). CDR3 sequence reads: CASSLTQGADTQYF. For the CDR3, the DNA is TGTGCCAGCAGTCTGACCCAGGGTGCAGATACGCAGTATTTT.

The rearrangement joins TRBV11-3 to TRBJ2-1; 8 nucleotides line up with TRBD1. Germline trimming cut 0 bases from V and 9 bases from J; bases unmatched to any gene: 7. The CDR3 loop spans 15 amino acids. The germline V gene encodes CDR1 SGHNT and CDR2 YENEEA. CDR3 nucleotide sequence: TGTGCCAGCAGCTTAGAGGGGACAGGAGGAGGTGAGCAGTTCTTC. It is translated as CASSLEGTGGGEQFF. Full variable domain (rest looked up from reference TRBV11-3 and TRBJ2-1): EAGVVQSPRYKIIEKKQPVAFWCNPISGHNTLYWYLQNLGQGPELLIRYENEEAVDDSQLPKDRFSAERLKGVDSTLKIQPAELGDSAVYLCASSLEGTGGGEQFFGPGTRLTVL.

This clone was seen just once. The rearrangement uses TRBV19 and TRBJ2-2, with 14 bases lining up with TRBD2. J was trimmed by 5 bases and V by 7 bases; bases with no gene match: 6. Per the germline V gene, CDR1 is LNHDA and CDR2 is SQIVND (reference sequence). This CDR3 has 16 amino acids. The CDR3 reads CASTRLAGGRTGELFF. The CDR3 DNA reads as TGTGCCAGTACCCGACTAGCGGGGGGGCGGACCGGGGAGCTGTTTTTT. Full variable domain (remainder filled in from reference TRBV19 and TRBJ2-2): DGGITQSPKYLFRKEGQNVTLSCEQNLNHDAMYWYRQDPGQGLRLIYYSQIVNDFQKGDIAEGYSVSREKKESFPLTVTSAQKNPTAFYLCASTRLAGGRTGELFFGEGSRLTVL.

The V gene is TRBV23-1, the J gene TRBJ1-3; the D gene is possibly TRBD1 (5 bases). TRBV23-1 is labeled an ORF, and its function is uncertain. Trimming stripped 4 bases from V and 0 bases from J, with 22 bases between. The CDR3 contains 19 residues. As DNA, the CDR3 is TGCGCCAGCAGTCTACACCCAGGGAGGGACCTCAGCTCTGGAAACACCATATATTTT. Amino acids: CASSLHPGRDLSSGNTIYF.

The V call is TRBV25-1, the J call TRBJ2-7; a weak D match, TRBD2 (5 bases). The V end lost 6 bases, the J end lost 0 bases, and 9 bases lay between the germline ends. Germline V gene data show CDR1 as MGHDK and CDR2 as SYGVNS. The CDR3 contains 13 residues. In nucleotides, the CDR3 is TGTGCCAGCAGCTCCGGGGTCTCCTACGAGCAGTACTTC. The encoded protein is CASSSGVSYEQYF.

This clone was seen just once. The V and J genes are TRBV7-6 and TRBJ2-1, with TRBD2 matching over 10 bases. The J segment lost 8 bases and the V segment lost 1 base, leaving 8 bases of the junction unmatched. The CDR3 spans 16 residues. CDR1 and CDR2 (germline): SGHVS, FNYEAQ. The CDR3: CASSLGGSGRNYEQFF. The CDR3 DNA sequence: TGTGCCAGCAGCTTAGGAGGTAGCGGGAGGAACTATGAGCAGTTCTTC.

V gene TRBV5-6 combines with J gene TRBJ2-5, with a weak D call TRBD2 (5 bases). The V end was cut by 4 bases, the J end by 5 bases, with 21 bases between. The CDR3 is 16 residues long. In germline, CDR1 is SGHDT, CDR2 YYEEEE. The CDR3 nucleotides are TGTGCCAGCAGCACCAAGAGGGAAATGGAAGCGGAGACCCAGTACTTC. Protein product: CASSTKREMEAETQYF.

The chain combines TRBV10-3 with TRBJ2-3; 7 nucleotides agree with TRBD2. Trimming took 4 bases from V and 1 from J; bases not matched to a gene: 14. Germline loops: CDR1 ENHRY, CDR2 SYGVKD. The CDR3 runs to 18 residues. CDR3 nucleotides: TGTGCCATCAGTGGGCAGGGAGGGAGATCCGCGGGCACAGATACGCAGTATTTT. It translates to CAISGQGGRSAGTDTQYF.

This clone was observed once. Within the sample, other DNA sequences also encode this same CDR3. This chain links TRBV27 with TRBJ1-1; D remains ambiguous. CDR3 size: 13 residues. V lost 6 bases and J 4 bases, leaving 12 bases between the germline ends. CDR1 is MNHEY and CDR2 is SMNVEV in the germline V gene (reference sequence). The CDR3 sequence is CASSPNGVTEAFF. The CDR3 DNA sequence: TGTGCCAGCAGCCCGAACGGGGTCACTGAAGCTTTCTTT.

CDR3 in DNA: TGCAGCGTTGTCGTCACAGCCAGTGGCACTGAAGCTTTCTTT. This gives the protein CSVVVTASGTEAFF. The V gene is TRBV29-1, the J gene TRBJ1-1; D is ambiguous. Germline loops: CDR1 SQVTM, CDR2 ANQGSEA. This CDR3 is 14 amino acids long. Trimming stripped 4 bases from V and 4 bases from J, with 16 bases between.

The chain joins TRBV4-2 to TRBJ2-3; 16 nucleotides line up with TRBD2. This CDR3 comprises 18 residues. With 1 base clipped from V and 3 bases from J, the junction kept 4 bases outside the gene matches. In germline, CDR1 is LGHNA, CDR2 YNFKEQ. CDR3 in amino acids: CASSQGGTSGRGTDTQYF. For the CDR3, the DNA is TGTGCCAGCAGCCAAGGGGGGACTAGCGGGAGGGGGACAGATACGCAGTATTTT.

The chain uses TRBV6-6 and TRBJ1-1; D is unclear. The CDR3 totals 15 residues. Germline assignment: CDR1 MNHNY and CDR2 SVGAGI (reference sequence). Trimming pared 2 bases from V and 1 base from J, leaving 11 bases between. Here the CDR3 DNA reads TGTGCCAGCAGTTACCCGGGAGTGACGAACACTGAAGCTTTCTTT. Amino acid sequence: CASSYPGVTNTEAFF.

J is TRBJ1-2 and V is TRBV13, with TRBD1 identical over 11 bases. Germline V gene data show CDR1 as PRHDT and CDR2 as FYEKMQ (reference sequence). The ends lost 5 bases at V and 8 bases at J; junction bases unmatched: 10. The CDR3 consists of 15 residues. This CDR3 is CASSPRGTGGHGYTF. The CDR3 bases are TGTGCCAGCAGCCCCAGAGGGACAGGGGGTCACGGCTACACCTTC.

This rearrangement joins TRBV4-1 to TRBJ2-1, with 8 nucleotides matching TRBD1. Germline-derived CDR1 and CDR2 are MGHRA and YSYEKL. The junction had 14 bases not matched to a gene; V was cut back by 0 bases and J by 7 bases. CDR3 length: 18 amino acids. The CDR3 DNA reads TGCGCCAGCAGCCAAGAGACAGGGGCGAGGCCTTGGGCGAATGAGCAGTTCTTC. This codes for CASSQETGARPWANEQFF.

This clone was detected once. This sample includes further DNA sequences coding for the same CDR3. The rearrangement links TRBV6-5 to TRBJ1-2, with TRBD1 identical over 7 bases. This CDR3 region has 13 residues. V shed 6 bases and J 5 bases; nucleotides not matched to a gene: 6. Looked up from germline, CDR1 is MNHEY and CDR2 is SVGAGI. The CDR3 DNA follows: TGTGCCAGCAGCCTAGACAGGGTTTATGGCTACACCTTC. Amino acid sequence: CASSLDRVYGYTF.

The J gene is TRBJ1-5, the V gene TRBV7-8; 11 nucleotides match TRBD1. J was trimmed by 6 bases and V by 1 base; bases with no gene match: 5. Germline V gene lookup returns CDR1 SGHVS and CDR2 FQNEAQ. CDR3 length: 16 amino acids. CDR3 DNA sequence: TGTGCCAGCAGCTTAGGGACAGGGGGCTATGGTCAGCCCCAGCATTTT. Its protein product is CASSLGTGGYGQPQHF.

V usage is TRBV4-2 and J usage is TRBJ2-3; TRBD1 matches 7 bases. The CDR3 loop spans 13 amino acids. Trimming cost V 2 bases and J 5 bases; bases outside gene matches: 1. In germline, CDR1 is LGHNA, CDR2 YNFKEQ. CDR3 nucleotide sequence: TGTGCCAGCAGCCAAACAGGGGAAGATACGCAGTATTTT. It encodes CASSQTGEDTQYF.

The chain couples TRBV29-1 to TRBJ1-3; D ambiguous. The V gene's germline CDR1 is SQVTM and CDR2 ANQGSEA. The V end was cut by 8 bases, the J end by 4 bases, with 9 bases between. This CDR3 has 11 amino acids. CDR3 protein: CSTGEGNTIYF. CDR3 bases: TGCAGCACTGGGGAGGGAAACACCATATATTTT.

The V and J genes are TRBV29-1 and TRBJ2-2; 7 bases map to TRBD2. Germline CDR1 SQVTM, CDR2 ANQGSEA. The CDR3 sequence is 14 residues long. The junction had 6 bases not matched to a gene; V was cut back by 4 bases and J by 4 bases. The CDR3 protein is CSVGGGYGTGELFF. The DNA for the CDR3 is TGCAGCGTTGGGGGAGGGTACGGCACCGGGGAGCTGTTTTTT.

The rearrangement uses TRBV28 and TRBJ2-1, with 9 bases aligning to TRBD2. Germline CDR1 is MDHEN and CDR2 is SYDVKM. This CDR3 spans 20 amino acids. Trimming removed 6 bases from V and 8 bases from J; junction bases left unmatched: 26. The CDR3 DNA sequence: TGTGCCAGCAGCCGGGGGTCGGGGCTAGCGGGACGGACTCGCTTCCATGAGCAGTTCTTC. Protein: CASSRGSGLAGRTRFHEQFF.

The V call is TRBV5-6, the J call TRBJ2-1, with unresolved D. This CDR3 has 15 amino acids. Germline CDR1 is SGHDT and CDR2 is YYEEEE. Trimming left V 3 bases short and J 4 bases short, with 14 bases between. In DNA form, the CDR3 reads TGTGCCAGCAGCTCCCGGTTTAGATTATACAATGAGCAGTTCTTC. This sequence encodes CASSSRFRLYNEQFF.

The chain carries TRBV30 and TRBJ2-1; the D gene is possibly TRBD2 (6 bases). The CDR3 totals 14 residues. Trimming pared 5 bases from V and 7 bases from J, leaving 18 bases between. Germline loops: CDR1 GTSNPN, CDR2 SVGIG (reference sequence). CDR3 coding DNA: TGTGCCTGGGTATCGGGACTTCTGGGGAATGAGCAGTTCTTC. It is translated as CAWVSGLLGNEQFF.